This TCR beta chain was sequenced in a study of control samples from healthy donors and cancer patients (dated by TCRdb to 2020 to 2021). CDR1 and CDR2, looked up from the germline V gene, are SGHAT and FQNNGV. Trimming at the junction amounts to 2 bases on V and 3 bases on J, and the germline ends lie 14 bases apart. From the cysteine up to the phenylalanine, the CDR3 has a length of 15 residues. The sequence is cut down to CDR3 DNA, 45 bases in frame from base 1. As concerns this clone: Its antigen is still unknown. No much larger clonotype is one base removed from it; base qualities were not supplied.

Library generation was performed with the immunoSEQ multiplex PCR assay. Sourced from immuneACCESS, this table was stored by TCRdb with only in-frame sequences that have V and J called. A share of the clones is absent; for the studies checked, an unresolved V gene accounts for under half, and the remainder has no known explanation. The table for this sample lists about 180,000 clones; around 89% of them were counted only once. Of the sample, 1.2% to 1.5% is held by the ten largest clones. This sequence uses TRBV11-2 and TRBJ2-7; the D gene is perhaps TRBD1, from 5 matching bases. The sequencing sample was made of blood. The source is a woman aged 45-59 years in good health. The encoded CDR3 is CASSLKPDSLYEQYF. The nucleotides read TGTGCCAGCAGCTTAAAACCAGACAGTCTCTACGAGCAGTACTTC.